The 16 T cell receptor beta chains given below trace back to one sample, sequenced in a study of shared clonotypes between healthy human individuals. Produced via immunoSEQ multiplex PCR; TCRdb's table is partial and in-frame only. Of about 960,000 clones in the sample, more than 75% are singletons; the top ten hold approximately 1.5%. Sequencing input: memory CD4+ T cells sorted from blood. Subset of the sample: CD45RA-negative fraction. These receptors came from a man aged 18-30 years in good health.

This clone was picked up a small number of times. The rearrangement uses TRBV6-1 and TRBJ1-1; a possible D gene is TRBD1 (6 bases). V was cut by 6 bases and J by 1 base, with 15 bases left in between. The CDR3 totals 15 residues. The germline CDR1 and CDR2 sequences are MNHNS and SASEGT. Here the CDR3 DNA reads TGTGCCAGCAGGGAGGGGGGAAGGGGGAACACTGAAGCTTTCTTT. It encodes CASREGGRGNTEAFF.

The chain links TRBV6-1 to TRBJ1-1; possible D gene TRBD1, 6 bases. Germline V gene data show CDR1 as MNHNS and CDR2 as SASEGT. The CDR3 has 15 amino acids. Trimming cost V 7 bases and J 1 base, with 16 bases left between them. The CDR3 reads CASNPRETGNTEAFF. The CDR3 DNA follows: TGTGCCAGCAACCCCAGGGAGACAGGGAACACTGAAGCTTTCTTT.

The CDR3 DNA sequence: TGTGCCGGACAGGGGAGTGCCTACAATGAGCAGTTCTTC. This sequence encodes CAGQGSAYNEQFF. The chain combines TRBV30 with TRBJ2-1, with 9 bases identical to TRBD1. The CDR3 is made up of 13 amino acids. Germline CDR1 reads GTSNPN; CDR2 reads SVGIG (reference sequence). V was pared by 8 bases and J by 2 bases, with 4 bases of the junction left unmatched.

The chain recombines TRBV7-2 with TRBJ1-5, with unresolved D. Looked up from germline, CDR1 is SGHTA and CDR2 is FQGNSA. V was cut by 1 base and J by 6 bases, with 10 bases left in between. The CDR3 extends over 14 amino acids. The CDR3 DNA reads as TGTGCCAGCAGCTTAGATCTAGGAATTCAGCCCCAGCATTTT. This gives the protein CASSLDLGIQPQHF.

Comment on this clone: This sample includes further DNA sequences coding for the same CDR3. This chain uses TRBV5-4 with TRBJ2-5; tentative D call: TRBD2 (7 bases). The CDR3 covers 13 residues. Germline V gene sequence: CDR1 SGHNT, CDR2 YYREEE (reference sequence). V was clipped by 2 bases and J by 5 bases, with 10 bases between them. In DNA form, the CDR3 reads TGTGCCAGCAGCTTCAAGGGGGGGGAGACCCAGTACTTC. Amino acids: CASSFKGGETQYF.

The chain combines TRBV18 with TRBJ2-2; D is uncertain. The CDR3 consists of 14 residues. V lost 2 bases and J 3 bases, leaving 7 bases between the germline ends. Germline V gene lookup returns CDR1 KGHSH and CDR2 LQKENI. CDR3 nucleotide sequence: TGTGCCAGCTCACCAGGGTCCGACACCGGGGAGCTGTTTTTT. It translates to CASSPGSDTGELFF.

V and J are TRBV15 and TRBJ2-6; D not certain. Germline-derived CDR1 and CDR2 are LNHNV and YYDKDF (reference sequence). Trimming took 0 bases from V and 0 from J, leaving 6 bases between them. The CDR3 consists of 16 residues. The CDR3 coding sequence is TGTGCCACCAGCAGAGATCTTGGCTCTGGGGCCAACGTCCTGACTTTC. Residues: CATSRDLGSGANVLTF.

The chain combines TRBV19 with TRBJ2-1; 7 bases are a match to TRBD2. The germline CDR1 and CDR2 sequences are LNHDA and SQIVND (reference sequence). V shed 5 bases and J 6 bases; nucleotides not matched to a gene: 13. The CDR3 length is 16 residues. As DNA, the CDR3 is TGTGCCAGTAGTTCTCTAGCGGCCCCTTTAGGCAATGAGCAGTTCTTC. It encodes CASSSLAAPLGNEQFF.

The rearrangement links TRBV25-1 to TRBJ1-5, with D perhaps matching TRBD1 (6 bases). Germline V gene lookup returns CDR1 MGHDK and CDR2 SYGVNS. This CDR3 has 14 amino acids. V lost 5 bases to trimming and J lost 3 bases, with 11 bases between them. CDR3 DNA sequence: TGTGCCAGCAGTAAGGGGGGTCCCAATCAGCCCCAGCATTTT. It yields the protein CASSKGGPNQPQHF. Full variable domain (outside the CDR3, taken from reference TRBV25-1 and TRBJ1-5): EADIYQTPRYLVIGTGKKITLECSQTMGHDKMYWYQQDPGMELHLIHYSYGVNSTEKGDLSSESTVSRIRTEHFPLTLESARPSHTSQYLCASSKGGPNQPQHFGDGTRLSIL.

The genes are TRBV2 and TRBJ2-6, with D unclear. Between the trimmed V and J ends, which lost 5 bases and 0 bases, there was a span of 8 bases. This CDR3 spans 15 amino acids. CDR1 is SNHLY and CDR2 is FYNNEI in the germline V gene. CDR3 in amino acids: CASSPTYSGANVLTF. The CDR3 nucleotides read TGTGCCAGCAGTCCTACCTACTCTGGGGCCAACGTCCTGACTTTC.

The rearrangement uses TRBV29-1 and TRBJ2-1, with no clear D. V lost 6 bases and J 4 bases, leaving 13 bases between the germline ends. CDR3 length: 13 residues. Germline-derived CDR1 and CDR2 are SQVTM and ANQGSEA. The CDR3 spells CSVLRGTYNEQFF. In nucleotides, the CDR3 is TGCAGCGTCTTACGCGGAACGTACAATGAGCAGTTCTTC.

This chain joins TRBV2 and TRBJ2-7; 8 bases are shared with TRBD1. The CDR3 sequence is 12 residues long. CDR1 and CDR2 (germline): SNHLY, FYNNEI. The trim removed 8 bases at V and 3 bases at J, leaving 3 bases unmatched. Here the CDR3 reads CASRDRNYEQYF. As DNA, the CDR3 is TGTGCCAGCCGGGACAGGAACTACGAGCAGTACTTC.

The chain combines TRBV4-2 with TRBJ1-1, with D tentatively TRBD1 (5 bases). The germline V gene has CDR1 LGHNA and CDR2 YNFKEQ. This CDR3 has 17 amino acids. V gave up 0 bases and J gave up 0 bases, with 14 bases separating them. The chain's CDR3 is CASSQEVQGTMNTEAFF. The CDR3 DNA follows: TGTGCCAGCAGCCAAGAAGTGCAGGGAACAATGAACACTGAAGCTTTCTTT.

The V gene is TRBV5-4, the J gene TRBJ1-1; D is unclear. V was cut by 0 bases and J by 5 bases, with 17 bases left in between. The CDR3 is made up of 16 amino acids. The germline V gene encodes CDR1 SGHNT and CDR2 YYREEE (reference sequence). CDR3 amino acids: CASSLVGGPSGTEAFF. DNA of the CDR3: TGTGCCAGCAGCTTGGTGGGCGGACCATCGGGGACTGAAGCTTTCTTT.

This sequence joins TRBV10-1 and TRBJ2-1; 9 nucleotides agree with TRBD2. The ends lost 6 bases at V and 5 bases at J; junction bases unmatched: 5. The germline gives CDR1 WNHNN, CDR2 SYGVQD (reference sequence). CDR3 length: 14 amino acids. CDR3 DNA sequence: TGCGCCAGCAGGAGTAGCGGGAGTGACAATGAGCAGTTCTTC. This codes for CASRSSGSDNEQFF.

This clone occurred once. The genes are TRBV7-9 and TRBJ2-3; D possibly corresponds to TRBD2 (5 bases). This CDR3 has 17 residues. Germline CDR1 SEHNR, CDR2 FQNEAQ (reference sequence). The V end was cut by 1 base, the J end by 0 bases, with 14 bases between. CDR3 in DNA: TGTGCCAGCAGCTTAGAACCCGGAGGAGTAAGCACAGATACGCAGTATTTT. Translated, it gives CASSLEPGGVSTDTQYF.